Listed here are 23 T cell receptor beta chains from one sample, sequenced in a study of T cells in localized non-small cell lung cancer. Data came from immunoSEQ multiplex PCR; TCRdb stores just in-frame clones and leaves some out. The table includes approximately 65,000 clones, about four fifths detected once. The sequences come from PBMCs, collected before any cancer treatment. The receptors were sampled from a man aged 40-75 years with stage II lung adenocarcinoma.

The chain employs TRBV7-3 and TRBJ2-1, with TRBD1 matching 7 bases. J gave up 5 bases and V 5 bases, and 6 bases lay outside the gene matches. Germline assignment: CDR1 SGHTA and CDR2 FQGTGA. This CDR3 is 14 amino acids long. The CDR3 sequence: CASSQGQTDNEQFF. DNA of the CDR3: TGTGCCAGCAGCCAGGGACAGACAGACAATGAGCAGTTCTTC.

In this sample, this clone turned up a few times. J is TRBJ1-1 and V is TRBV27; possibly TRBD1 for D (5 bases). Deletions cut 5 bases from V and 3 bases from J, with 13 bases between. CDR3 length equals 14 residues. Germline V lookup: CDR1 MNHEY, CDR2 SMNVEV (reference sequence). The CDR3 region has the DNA TGTGCCAGCAGTCCCTGGGACGGCCACACTGAAGCTTTCTTT. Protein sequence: CASSPWDGHTEAFF.

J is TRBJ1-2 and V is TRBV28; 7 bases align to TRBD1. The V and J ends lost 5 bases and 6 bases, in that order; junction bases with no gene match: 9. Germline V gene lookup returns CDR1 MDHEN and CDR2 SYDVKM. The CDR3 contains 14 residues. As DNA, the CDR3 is TGTGCCAGCAGTCTGGTTGACAGGGTTGATGGCTACACCTTC. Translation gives CASSLVDRVDGYTF.

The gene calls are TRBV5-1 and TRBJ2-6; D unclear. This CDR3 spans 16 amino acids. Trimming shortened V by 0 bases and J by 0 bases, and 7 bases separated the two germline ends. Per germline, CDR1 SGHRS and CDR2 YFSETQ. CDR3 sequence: CASSLEQISGANVLTF. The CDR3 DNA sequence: TGCGCCAGCAGCTTGGAACAGATCTCTGGGGCCAACGTCCTGACTTTC.

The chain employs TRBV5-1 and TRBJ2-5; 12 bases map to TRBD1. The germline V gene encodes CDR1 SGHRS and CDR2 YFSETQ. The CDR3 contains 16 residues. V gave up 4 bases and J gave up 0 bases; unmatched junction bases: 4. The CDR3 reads CASSPGTGGYQETQYF. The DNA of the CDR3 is TGCGCCAGCAGCCCTGGGACAGGGGGCTACCAAGAGACCCAGTACTTC.

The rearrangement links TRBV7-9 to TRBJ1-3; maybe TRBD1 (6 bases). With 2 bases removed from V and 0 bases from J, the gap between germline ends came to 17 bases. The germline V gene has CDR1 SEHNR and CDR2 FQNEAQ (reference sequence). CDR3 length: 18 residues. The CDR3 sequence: CASSLPRGRVSSGNTIYF. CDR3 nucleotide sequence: TGTGCCAGCAGCTTACCCAGGGGAAGGGTGAGCTCTGGAAACACCATATATTTT.

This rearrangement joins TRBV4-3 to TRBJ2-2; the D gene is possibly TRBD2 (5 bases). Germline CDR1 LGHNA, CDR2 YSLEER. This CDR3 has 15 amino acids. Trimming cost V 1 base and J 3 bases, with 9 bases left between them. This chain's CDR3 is CASSQALGDTGELFF. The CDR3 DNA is TGCGCCAGCAGCCAAGCCCTCGGGGACACCGGGGAGCTGTTTTTT.

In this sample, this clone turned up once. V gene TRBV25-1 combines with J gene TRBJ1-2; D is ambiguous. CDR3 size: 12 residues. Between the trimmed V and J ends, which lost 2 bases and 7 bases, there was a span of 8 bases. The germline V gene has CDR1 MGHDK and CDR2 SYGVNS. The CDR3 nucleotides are TGTGCCAGCAGTGAAGTAGGTTTTGGCTACACCTTC. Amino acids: CASSEVGFGYTF.

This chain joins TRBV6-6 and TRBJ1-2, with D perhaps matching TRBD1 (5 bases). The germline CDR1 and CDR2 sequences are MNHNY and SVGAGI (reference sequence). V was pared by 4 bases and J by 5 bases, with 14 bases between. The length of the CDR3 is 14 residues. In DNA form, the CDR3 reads TGTGCCAGCAGTTCTGGGGGAGGAGAGTATGGCTACACCTTC. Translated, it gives CASSSGGGEYGYTF.

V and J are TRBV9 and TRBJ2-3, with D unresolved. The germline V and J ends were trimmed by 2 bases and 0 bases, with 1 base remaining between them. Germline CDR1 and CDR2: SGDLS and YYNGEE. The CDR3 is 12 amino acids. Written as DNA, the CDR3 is TGTGCCAGCAGCGTGAGCACAGATACGCAGTATTTT. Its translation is CASSVSTDTQYF. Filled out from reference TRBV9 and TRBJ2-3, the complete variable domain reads DSGVTQTPKHLITATGQRVTLRCSPRSGDLSVYWYQQSLDQGLQFLIQYYNGEERAKGNILERFSAQQFPDLHSELNLSSLELGDSALYFCASSVSTDTQYFGPGTRLTVL.

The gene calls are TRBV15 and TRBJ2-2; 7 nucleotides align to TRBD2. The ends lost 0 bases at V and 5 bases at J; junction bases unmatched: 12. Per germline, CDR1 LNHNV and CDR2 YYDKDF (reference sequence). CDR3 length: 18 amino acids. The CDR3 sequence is CATSRDPHGRRPTGELFF. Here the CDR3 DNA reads TGTGCCACCAGCAGAGACCCCCACGGGAGGCGTCCTACCGGGGAGCTGTTTTTT.

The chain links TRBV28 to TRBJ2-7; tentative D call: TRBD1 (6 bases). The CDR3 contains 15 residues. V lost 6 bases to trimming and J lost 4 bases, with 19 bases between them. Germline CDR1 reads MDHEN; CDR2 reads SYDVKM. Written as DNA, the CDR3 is TGTGCCAGCAGCGACTCCGGGACACATAATTACGAGCAGTACTTC. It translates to CASSDSGTHNYEQYF.

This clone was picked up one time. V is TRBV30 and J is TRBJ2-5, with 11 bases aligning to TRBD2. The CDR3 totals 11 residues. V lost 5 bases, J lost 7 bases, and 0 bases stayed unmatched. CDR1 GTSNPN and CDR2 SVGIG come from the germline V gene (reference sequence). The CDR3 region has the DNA TGTGCCTGGGGGACTAGCGGGACCCAGTACTTC. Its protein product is CAWGTSGTQYF. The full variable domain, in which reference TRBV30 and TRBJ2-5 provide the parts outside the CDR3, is SQTIHQWPATLVQPVGSPLSLECTVEGTSNPNLYWYRQAAGRGLQLLFYSVGIGQISSEVPQNLSASRPQDRQFILSSKKLLLSDSGFYLCAWGTSGTQYFGPGTRLLVL.

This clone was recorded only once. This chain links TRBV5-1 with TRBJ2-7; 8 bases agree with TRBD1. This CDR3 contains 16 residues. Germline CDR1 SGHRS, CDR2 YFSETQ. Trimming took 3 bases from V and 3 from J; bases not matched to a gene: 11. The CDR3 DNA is TGCGCCAGCAGCTCCCAGGGTCAGGGGGCTAGCTACGAGCAGTACTTC. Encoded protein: CASSSQGQGASYEQYF.

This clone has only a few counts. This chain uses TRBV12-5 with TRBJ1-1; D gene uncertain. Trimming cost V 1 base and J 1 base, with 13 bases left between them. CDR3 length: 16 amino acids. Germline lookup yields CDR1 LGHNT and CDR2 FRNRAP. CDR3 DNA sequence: TGTGCTAGTGGTTTGGCCCTCGACACCTCGAACACTGAAGCTTTCTTT. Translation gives CASGLALDTSNTEAFF. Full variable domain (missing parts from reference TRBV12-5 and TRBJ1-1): DARVTQTPRHKVTEMGQEVTMRCQPILGHNTVFWYRQTMMQGLELLAYFRNRAPLDDSGMPKDRFSAEMPDATLATLKIQPSEPRDSAVYFCASGLALDTSNTEAFFGQGTRLTVV.

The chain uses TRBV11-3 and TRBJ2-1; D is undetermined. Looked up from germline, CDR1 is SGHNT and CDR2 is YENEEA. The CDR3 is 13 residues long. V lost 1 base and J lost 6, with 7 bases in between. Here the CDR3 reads CASSLGSSNEQFF. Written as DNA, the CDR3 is TGTGCCAGCAGCTTAGGGAGTAGCAATGAGCAGTTCTTC.

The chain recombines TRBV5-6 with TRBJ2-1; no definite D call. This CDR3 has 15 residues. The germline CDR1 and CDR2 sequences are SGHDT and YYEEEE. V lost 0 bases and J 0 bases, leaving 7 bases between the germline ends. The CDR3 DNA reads TGTGCCAGCAGCTTGGTAGCTAGCTCCTACAATGAGCAGTTCTTC. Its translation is CASSLVASSYNEQFF.

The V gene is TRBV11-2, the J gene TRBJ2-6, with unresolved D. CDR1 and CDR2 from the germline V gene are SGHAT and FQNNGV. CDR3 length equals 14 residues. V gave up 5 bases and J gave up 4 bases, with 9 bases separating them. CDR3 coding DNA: TGTGCCAGCAGCCTTAGCTTGGGGGCCAACGTCCTGACTTTC. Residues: CASSLSLGANVLTF. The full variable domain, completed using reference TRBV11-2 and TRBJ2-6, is EAGVAQSPRYKIIEKRQSVAFWCNPISGHATLYWYQQILGQGPKLLIQFQNNGVVDDSQLPKDRFSAERLKGVDSTLKIQPAKLEDSAVYLCASSLSLGANVLTFGAGSRLTVL.

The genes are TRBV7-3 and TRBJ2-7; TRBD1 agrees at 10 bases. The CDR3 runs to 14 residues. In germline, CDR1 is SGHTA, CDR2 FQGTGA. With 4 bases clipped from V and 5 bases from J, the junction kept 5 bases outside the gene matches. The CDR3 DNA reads TGTGCCAGCAGCTCTCCGGGACAGGGGAACGAGCAGTACTTC. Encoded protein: CASSSPGQGNEQYF.

Written as DNA, the CDR3 is TGTGCCATCAGTGAGCGGGGATTAGGCTCTGGGGCCAACGTCCTGACTTTC. Its protein product is CAISERGLGSGANVLTF. The V gene is TRBV10-3, the J gene TRBJ2-6; tentative D call: TRBD2 (5 bases). This CDR3 contains 17 residues. Germline CDR1 and CDR2: ENHRY and SYGVKD. The germline V and J ends were trimmed by 2 bases and 0 bases, with 11 bases remaining between them.

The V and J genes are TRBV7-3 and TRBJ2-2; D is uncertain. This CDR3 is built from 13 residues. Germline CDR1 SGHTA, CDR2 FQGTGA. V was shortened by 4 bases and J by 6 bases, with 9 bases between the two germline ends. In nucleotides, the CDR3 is TGTGCCAGCAGCTCAGACGGTCCCGGGGAGCTGTTTTTT. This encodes CASSSDGPGELFF.

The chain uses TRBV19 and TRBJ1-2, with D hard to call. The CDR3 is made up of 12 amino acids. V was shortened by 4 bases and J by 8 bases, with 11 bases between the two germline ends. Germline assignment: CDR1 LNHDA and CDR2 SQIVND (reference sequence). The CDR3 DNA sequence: TGTGCCAGTAGTACCCACGGAGGCGGCTACACCTTC. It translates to CASSTHGGGYTF.

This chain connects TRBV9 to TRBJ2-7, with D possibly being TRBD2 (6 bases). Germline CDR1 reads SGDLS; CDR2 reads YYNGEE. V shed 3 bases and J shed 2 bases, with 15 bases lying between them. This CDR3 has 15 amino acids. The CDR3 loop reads CASSEAPGATYEQYF. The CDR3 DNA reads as TGTGCCAGCAGCGAGGCCCCGGGAGCGACCTACGAGCAGTACTTC.